Listed below are T cell receptor beta chains from one sample, sequenced in a study of T cells in Graves' hyperthyroidism and ophthalmopathy. TCRdb itself ran the multiplex PCR reads through MiXCR, one entry per CDR3 protein. Of roughly 740,000 distinct CDR3 sequences listed, about a sixth are singletons. The sample was blood. The receptors stem from a young man with Graves' hyperthyroidism. The CDR3 runs from the conserved cysteine through the conserved F or W.

>TRBJ2-3|TRBV3-1
CASSQGFGGGDTQYF
>TRBJ2-2|TRBV20-1
CSARRLAGGTGELFF
>TRBJ2-5|TRBV19
CASSIGTVGTQYF
>TRBJ1-1|TRBV29-1
CSVEPVANTEAFF
>TRBJ2-3|TRBV12-5
CASGLVPGTSGSTDTQYF
>TRBJ1-2|TRBV9
CASSVDSSTGAYGYTF
>TRBJ2-2|TRBV19
CASSIQDRANTGELFF
>TRBJ1-1|TRBV11-2
CASSFPFQNTEAFF
>TRBJ2-5|TRBV5-1
CASSHPGVGGETQYF
>TRBJ2-7|TRBV28
CASSFLMSSYEQYF